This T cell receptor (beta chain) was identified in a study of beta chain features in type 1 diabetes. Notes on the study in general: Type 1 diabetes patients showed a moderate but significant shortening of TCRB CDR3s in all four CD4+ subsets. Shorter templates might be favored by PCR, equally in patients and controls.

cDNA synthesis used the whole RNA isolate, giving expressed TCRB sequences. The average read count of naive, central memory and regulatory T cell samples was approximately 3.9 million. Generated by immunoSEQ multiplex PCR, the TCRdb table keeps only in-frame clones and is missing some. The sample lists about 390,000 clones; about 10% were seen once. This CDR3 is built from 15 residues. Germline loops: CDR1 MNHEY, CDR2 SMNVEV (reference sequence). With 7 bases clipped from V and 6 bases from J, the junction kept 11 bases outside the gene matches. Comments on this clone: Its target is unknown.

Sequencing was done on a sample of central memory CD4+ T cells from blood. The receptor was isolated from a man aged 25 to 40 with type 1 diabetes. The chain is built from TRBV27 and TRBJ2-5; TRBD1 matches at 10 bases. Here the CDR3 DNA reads TGTGCCAGCATCCTAAAACCGGGACAGGGGAAGACCCAGTACTTC. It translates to CASILKPGQGKTQYF.